This T cell receptor beta chain was retrieved from a study of shared clonotypes between healthy human individuals. Study-wide findings and caveats: The study found lower generation probabilities in non-shared clonotypes than in those shared by all four donors. The authors sampled blood alone, and tissue repertoires likely differ.

CD45RO-negative cells were positively selected for CCR7, leaving out terminally differentiated effector memory CD45RA+ cells. Recent vaccinations or acute infections were absent in the healthy HIV-negative adult donors. Germline V gene sequence: CDR1 SGHTS, CDR2 YDEGEE. The CDR3 totals 10 residues. A note on this clone: Its antigen remains unidentified. A junction boundary mismatches the germline segment, possibly from a read error.

Libraries were prepared by immunoSEQ multiplex PCR; TCRdb keeps only in-frame clonotypes and omits some of them. The table includes roughly 550,000 clones, nearly 97% detected once. The clonotype comes from a woman aged 25 to 39 in good health. Material for sequencing was naive CD8+ T cells sorted from blood. The chain carries TRBV5-8 and TRBJ1-2, with a tentative D call TRBD1 (5 bases). The CDR3, as DNA: TGTGCCAGCAGCTTGGGGGGACCTAGATTC. Its protein is CASSLGGPRF.